A single sample is the source of the 17 T cell receptor beta chains below, sequenced in a study of blood T cell repertoires in COVID-19. TCRdb's copy holds only in-frame clones and misses some; the assay was immunoSEQ multiplex PCR. The sample holds nearly 350,000 clones; 80% to 90% are singletons and the top ten take about 6.3%. Sample: peripheral blood. These receptor sequences come from a woman between 45 and 60 years old with COVID-19, enrolled during active disease.

This clone was detected only once. It is unclear where the CDR3 begins or ends on the DNA, so no DNA is shown, and the CDR3 is as TCRdb lists it. CDR3 in amino acids: CASSPEQAFFGNTIYF. The rearrangement joins TRBV18 to TRBJ1-3; TRBD1 is the table's D call, not checked against the DNA. Including both end residues, the CDR3 is 16 amino acids long. Germline V gene data show CDR1 as KGHSH and CDR2 as LQKENI.

This chain links TRBV19 with TRBJ2-2, with TRBD1 as a possible D gene (5 bases). Germline V CDR1 and CDR2: LNHDA, SQIVND (reference sequence). With 10 bases removed from V and 3 bases from J, the gap between germline ends came to 9 bases. The CDR3 is 12 amino acids. The CDR3 is CATRVYTGELFF. The CDR3 coding sequence is TGTGCCACCAGGGTTTACACCGGGGAGCTGTTTTTT.

The rearrangement joins TRBV11-3 to TRBJ1-4; 7 positions match TRBD1. CDR1 is SGHNT, CDR2 YENEEA, per germline. J was trimmed by 8 bases and V by 1 base; bases with no gene match: 10. The CDR3 contains 16 residues. The CDR3 is CASSLGRQGRFEKLFF. The CDR3, as DNA: TGTGCCAGCAGCTTAGGCCGACAGGGACGTTTCGAAAAACTGTTTTTT.

CDR3 protein: CASSAAVGGYEQYF. In DNA form, the CDR3 reads TGTGCCAGCAGCGCCGCGGTCGGGGGCTACGAGCAGTACTTC. The chain couples TRBV9 to TRBJ2-7, with a weak D call TRBD2 (6 bases). The CDR3 contains 14 residues. The germline gives CDR1 SGDLS, CDR2 YYNGEE. V was pared by 3 bases and J by 3 bases, with 13 bases between.

This clone appeared a few times. The gene calls are TRBV2 and TRBJ2-7, with a possible D match to TRBD1 (6 bases). The V gene's germline CDR1 is SNHLY and CDR2 FYNNEI. The V end was cut by 6 bases, the J end by 2 bases, with 14 bases between. The CDR3 loop spans 14 amino acids. This CDR3 is CASRTGQGPYEQYF. CDR3 nucleotide sequence: TGTGCCAGCAGAACAGGGCAGGGACCCTACGAGCAGTACTTC.

The V gene is TRBV30, the J gene TRBJ2-2, with a possible D match to TRBD1 (5 bases). CDR3 length equals 14 residues. Germline lookup yields CDR1 GTSNPN and CDR2 SVGIG (reference sequence). V gave up 0 bases and J gave up 4 bases, with 9 bases separating them. The CDR3 bases are TGTGCCTGGAGTGTAGGTCAGGGCACCGGGGAGCTGTTTTTT. Translated, it gives CAWSVGQGTGELFF.

CDR3 DNA: TGTGCCAGCAGCTTAAGGACTAGCGGGAGCAATGAGCAGTTCTTC. It yields the protein CASSLRTSGSNEQFF. The J gene is TRBJ2-1, the V gene TRBV7-3, with TRBD2 identical over 13 bases. Germline CDR1 and CDR2: SGHTA and FQGTGA. V trimming: 1 base; J trimming: 6 bases; junction bases outside the gene matches: 0. The CDR3 totals 15 residues.

CDR3 DNA sequence: TGTGCCAGCAGCTTAAGGTGGGAGAGAGTCCTTGGCCTGTACTTC. Translating it yields CASSLRWERVLGLYF. This chain uses TRBV11-2 with TRBJ2-7, with a tentative D call TRBD2 (5 bases). In germline, CDR1 is SGHAT, CDR2 FQNNGV. Trimming took off 2 bases at V and 12 bases at J, with 23 bases between the two ends. The CDR3 is made up of 15 amino acids.

The V and J genes are TRBV18 and TRBJ2-3, with TRBD2 identical over 11 bases. V lost 3 bases and J lost 4; bases outside the gene matches: 0. This CDR3 spans 14 amino acids. The V gene's germline CDR1 is KGHSH and CDR2 LQKENI. The CDR3 loop reads CASSPGLAADTQYF. CDR3 DNA sequence: TGTGCCAGCTCACCGGGACTAGCGGCAGATACGCAGTATTTT.

This chain links TRBV18 with TRBJ1-1; TRBD1 might be the D (5 bases). The germline gives CDR1 KGHSH, CDR2 LQKENI. Trimming shortened V by 4 bases and J by 3 bases, and 12 bases separated the two germline ends. The CDR3 has 14 residues. In nucleotides, the CDR3 is TGTGCCAGCTCACTGCCGGGGGGGGACACTGAAGCTTTCTTT. It encodes CASSLPGGDTEAFF.

This clone was recorded once. The CDR3 is CASSDWAGENTEAFF. CDR3 DNA sequence: TGCGCCAGCAGCGATTGGGCAGGCGAGAACACTGAAGCTTTCTTT. The genes are TRBV5-1 and TRBJ1-1; no clear D gene. The V gene's germline CDR1 is SGHRS and CDR2 YFSETQ. The V end lost 4 bases, the J end lost 1 base, and 14 bases lay between the germline ends. The CDR3 contains 15 residues.

This chain connects TRBV19 to TRBJ1-2, with D unclear. Trimming took off 10 bases at V and 0 bases at J, with 18 bases between the two ends. CDR3 size: 15 residues. CDR1 is LNHDA, CDR2 SQIVND, per germline (reference sequence). Here the CDR3 DNA reads TGTGCCACCGGGTACTTACCTACCTCTAACTATGGCTACACCTTC. As protein: CATGYLPTSNYGYTF.

This clone has a handful of counts. Other DNA sequences in this specimen translate into the identical CDR3. This chain joins TRBV5-1 and TRBJ2-5, with 12 bases lining up with TRBD2. Germline V gene lookup returns CDR1 SGHRS and CDR2 YFSETQ. The CDR3 spans 15 residues. The ends lost 0 bases at V and 5 bases at J; junction bases unmatched: 2. CDR3 amino acids: CASSLGLAGAETQYF. The CDR3 DNA is TGCGCCAGCAGCTTGGGACTAGCGGGAGCGGAGACCCAGTACTTC.

The chain carries TRBV11-3 and TRBJ2-1, with TRBD1 as a possible D gene (5 bases). The germline V gene encodes CDR1 SGHNT and CDR2 YENEEA. V lost 1 base and J lost 9, with 10 bases in between. The length of the CDR3 is 13 residues. The CDR3 DNA reads TGTGCCAGCAGCTTAGCAGGGATCGGTGAGCAGTTCTTC. Amino acid sequence: CASSLAGIGEQFF.

This chain joins TRBV6-5 and TRBJ1-4; 10 bases map to TRBD1. Germline V gives CDR1 MNHEY, CDR2 SVGAGI. CDR3 length: 14 amino acids. V was clipped by 5 bases and J by 7 bases; unmatched bases: 4. CDR3 protein: CASSRDRGSEKLFF. The CDR3 DNA is TGTGCCAGCAGTCGGGACAGGGGCAGTGAAAAACTGTTTTTT.

This clone was counted a few times. The rearrangement uses TRBV19 and TRBJ1-4; 8 bases match TRBD1. Per the germline V gene, CDR1 is LNHDA and CDR2 is SQIVND (reference sequence). The CDR3 totals 15 residues. The J segment lost 6 bases and the V segment lost 9 bases, leaving 12 bases of the junction unmatched. Here the CDR3 DNA reads TGTGCCAGCCGACAGGGGAGAATCTCGGATGAAAAACTGTTTTTT. Translation: CASRQGRISDEKLFF. Supplemented by reference TRBV19 and TRBJ1-4, the full variable domain reads DGGITQSPKYLFRKEGQNVTLSCEQNLNHDAMYWYRQDPGQGLRLIYYSQIVNDFQKGDIAEGYSVSREKKESFPLTVTSAQKNPTAFYLCASRQGRISDEKLFFGSGTQLSVL.

The genes are TRBV2 and TRBJ1-2; perhaps TRBD1 as D (6 bases). Germline lookup yields CDR1 SNHLY and CDR2 FYNNEI. The V and J ends lost 8 bases and 4 bases respectively, with 11 bases between them. This CDR3 comprises 12 residues. This CDR3 is CASRGQSYGYTF. The CDR3 DNA is TGTGCCAGCCGCGGACAGAGCTATGGCTACACCTTC.